This T cell receptor (beta chain) was profiled in a study of tumor-infiltrating lymphocytes in localized non-small cell lung cancer. V trimming: 5 bases; J trimming: 1 base; junction bases outside the gene matches: 3. Germline V gives CDR1 LNHDA, CDR2 SQIVND (reference sequence). The CDR3 extends over 16 amino acids. The table came from immunoSEQ multiplex PCR; TCRdb's copy has only in-frame clones and leaves some out. The data contain about 7,000 clones, about 70% of them singletons. The TCR comes from a human donor with non-small cell lung cancer. The sequenced sample was uninvolved lung tissue not adjacent to the tumor. The gene calls are TRBV19 and TRBJ2-1; 12 bases agree with TRBD2. In DNA form, the CDR3 reads TGTGCCAGTAGTCCTAGCGGGGGGGCTTCCTACAATGAGCAGTTCTTC. As protein: CASSPSGGASYNEQFF.